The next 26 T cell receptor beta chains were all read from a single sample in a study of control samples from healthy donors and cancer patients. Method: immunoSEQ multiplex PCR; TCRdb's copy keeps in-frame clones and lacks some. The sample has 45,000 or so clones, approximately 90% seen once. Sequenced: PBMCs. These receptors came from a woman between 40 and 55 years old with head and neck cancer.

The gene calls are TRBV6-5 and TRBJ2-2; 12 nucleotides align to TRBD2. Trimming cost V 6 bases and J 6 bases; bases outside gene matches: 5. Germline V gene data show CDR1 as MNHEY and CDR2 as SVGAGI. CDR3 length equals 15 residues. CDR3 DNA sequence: TGTGCCAGCAGCCGGACTAGCGGGAAAGCCGGGGAGCTGTTTTTT. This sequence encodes CASSRTSGKAGELFF.

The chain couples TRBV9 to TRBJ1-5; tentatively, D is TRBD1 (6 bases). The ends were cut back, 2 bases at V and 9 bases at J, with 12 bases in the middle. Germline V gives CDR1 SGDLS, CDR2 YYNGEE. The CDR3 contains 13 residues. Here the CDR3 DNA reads TGTGCCAGCAGCGTGGACAGACAATCGCCCCAGCATTTT. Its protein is CASSVDRQSPQHF.

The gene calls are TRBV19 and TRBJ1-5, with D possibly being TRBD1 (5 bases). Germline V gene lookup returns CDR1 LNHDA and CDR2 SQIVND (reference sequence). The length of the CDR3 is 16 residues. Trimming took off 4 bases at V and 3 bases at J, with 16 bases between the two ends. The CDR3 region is CASSTSGRVANQPQHF. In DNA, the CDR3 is TGTGCCAGTAGTACCTCGGGCAGGGTGGCCAATCAGCCCCAGCATTTT. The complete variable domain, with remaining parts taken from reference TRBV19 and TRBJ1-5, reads DGGITQSPKYLFRKEGQNVTLSCEQNLNHDAMYWYRQDPGQGLRLIYYSQIVNDFQKGDIAEGYSVSREKKESFPLTVTSAQKNPTAFYLCASSTSGRVANQPQHFGDGTRLSIL.

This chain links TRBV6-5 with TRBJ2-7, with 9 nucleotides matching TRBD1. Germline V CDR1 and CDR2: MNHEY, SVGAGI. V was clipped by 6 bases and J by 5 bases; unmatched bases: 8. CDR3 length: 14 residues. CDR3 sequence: CASRAGQGKDEQYF. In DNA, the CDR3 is TGTGCCAGCAGAGCGGGACAGGGAAAGGACGAGCAGTACTTC.

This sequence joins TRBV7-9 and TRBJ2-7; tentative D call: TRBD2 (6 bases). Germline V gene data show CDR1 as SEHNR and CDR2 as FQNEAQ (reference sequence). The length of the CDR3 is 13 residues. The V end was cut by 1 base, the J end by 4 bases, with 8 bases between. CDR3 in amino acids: CASSLVGGYEQYF. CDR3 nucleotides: TGTGCCAGCAGCTTAGTGGGGGGTTACGAGCAGTACTTC.

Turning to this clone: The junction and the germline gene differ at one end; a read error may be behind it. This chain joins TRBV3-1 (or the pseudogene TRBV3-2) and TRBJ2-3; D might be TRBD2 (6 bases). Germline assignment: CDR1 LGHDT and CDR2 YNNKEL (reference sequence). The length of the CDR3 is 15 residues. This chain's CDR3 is CASSQESSGTDTQYF. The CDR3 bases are TGTGCCAGCAGTCAAGAATCTAGCGGCACAGATACGCAGTATTTT.

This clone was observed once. The CDR3 loop is CASSSHNSPLHF. The CDR3 DNA sequence: TGTGCCAGCAGTTCCCATAATTCACCCCTCCACTTT. The chain is built from TRBV27 and TRBJ1-6, with unresolved D. The germline V and J ends were trimmed by 4 bases and 5 bases, with 3 bases remaining between them. Germline CDR1 is MNHEY and CDR2 is SMNVEV (reference sequence). The CDR3 has 12 amino acids.

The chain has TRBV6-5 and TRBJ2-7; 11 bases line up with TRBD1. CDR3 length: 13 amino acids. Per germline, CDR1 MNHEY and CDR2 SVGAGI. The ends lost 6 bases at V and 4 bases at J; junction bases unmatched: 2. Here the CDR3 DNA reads TGTGCCAGCAGAGGGACAGGGGGGTACGAGCAGTACTTC. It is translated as CASRGTGGYEQYF.

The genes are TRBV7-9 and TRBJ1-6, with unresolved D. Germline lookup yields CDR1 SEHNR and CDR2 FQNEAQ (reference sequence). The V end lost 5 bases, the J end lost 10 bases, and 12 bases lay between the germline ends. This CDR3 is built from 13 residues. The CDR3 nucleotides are TGTGCCAGCAGCCCGGGTGGGCGATCACCCCTCCACTTT. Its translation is CASSPGGRSPLHF. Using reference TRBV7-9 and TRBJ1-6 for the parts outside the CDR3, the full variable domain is DTGVSQNPRHKITKRGQNVTFRCDPISEHNRLYWYRQTLGQGPEFLTYFQNEAQLEKSRLLSDRFSAERPKGSFSTLEIQRTEQGDSAMYLCASSPGGRSPLHFGNGTRLTVT.

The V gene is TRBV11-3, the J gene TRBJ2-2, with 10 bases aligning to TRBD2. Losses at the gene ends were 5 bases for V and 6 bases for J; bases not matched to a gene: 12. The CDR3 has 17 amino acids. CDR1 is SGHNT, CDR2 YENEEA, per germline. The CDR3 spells CASSPTFLAGVSGELFF. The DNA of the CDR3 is TGTGCCAGCAGCCCCACCTTTCTAGCGGGAGTCTCCGGGGAGCTGTTTTTT.

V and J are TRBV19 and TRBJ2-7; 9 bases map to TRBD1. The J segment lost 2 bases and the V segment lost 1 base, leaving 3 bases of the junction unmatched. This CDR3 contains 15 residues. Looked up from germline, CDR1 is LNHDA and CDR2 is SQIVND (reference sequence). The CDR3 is CASSIVGQGTYEQYF. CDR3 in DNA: TGTGCCAGTAGTATAGTCGGACAGGGGACCTACGAGCAGTACTTC.

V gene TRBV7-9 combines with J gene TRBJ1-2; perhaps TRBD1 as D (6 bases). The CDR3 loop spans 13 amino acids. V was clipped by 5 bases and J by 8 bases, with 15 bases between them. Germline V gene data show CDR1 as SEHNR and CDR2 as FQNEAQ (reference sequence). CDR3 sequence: CASSPPGGRGYTF. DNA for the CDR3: TGTGCCAGCAGCCCCCCGGGGGGCAGGGGCTACACCTTC.

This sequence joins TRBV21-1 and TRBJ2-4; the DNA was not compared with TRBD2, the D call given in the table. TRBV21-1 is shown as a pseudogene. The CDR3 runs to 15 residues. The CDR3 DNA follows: TGTGCCAGCAGCACCCCTGGGCTAGCGGAAAACATTCAGTACTTC. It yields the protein CASSTPGLAENIQYF.

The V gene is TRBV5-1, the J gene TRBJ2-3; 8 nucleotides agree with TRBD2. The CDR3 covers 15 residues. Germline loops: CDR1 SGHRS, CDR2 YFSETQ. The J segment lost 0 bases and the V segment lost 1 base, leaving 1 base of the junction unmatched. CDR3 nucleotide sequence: TGCGCCAGCAGCTTGACTAGCGGTAGCACAGATACGCAGTATTTT. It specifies CASSLTSGSTDTQYF.

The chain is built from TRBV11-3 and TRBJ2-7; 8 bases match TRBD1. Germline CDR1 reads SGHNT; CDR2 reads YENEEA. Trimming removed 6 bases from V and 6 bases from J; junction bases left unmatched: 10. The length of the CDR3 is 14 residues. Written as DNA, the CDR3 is TGTGCCAGCAGTTCCGGACAGGGCCTCGGCGAGCAGTACTTC. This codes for CASSSGQGLGEQYF.

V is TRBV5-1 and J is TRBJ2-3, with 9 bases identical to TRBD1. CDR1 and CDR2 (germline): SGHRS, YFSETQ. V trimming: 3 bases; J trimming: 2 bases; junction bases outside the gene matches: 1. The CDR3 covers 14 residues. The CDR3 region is CASSWTGDTDTQYF. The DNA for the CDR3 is TGCGCCAGCAGCTGGACAGGGGACACAGATACGCAGTATTTT.

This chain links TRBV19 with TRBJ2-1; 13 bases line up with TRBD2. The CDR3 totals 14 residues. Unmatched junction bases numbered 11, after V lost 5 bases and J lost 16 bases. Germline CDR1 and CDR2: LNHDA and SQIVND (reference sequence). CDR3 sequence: CASSLRLAGGRNFF. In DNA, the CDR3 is TGTGCCAGTAGTCTCCGACTAGCGGGGGGTCGTAACTTCTTC.

In nucleotides, the CDR3 is TGTGCCAGCAGTATCGATCGGGTGGTGCGCGATGAGCAGTTCTTC. This translates into CASSIDRVVRDEQFF. The genes are TRBV6-5 and TRBJ2-1; D ambiguous. The germline gives CDR1 MNHEY, CDR2 SVGAGI. The CDR3 is 15 residues long. V lost 5 bases, J lost 8 bases, and 19 bases lay in between.

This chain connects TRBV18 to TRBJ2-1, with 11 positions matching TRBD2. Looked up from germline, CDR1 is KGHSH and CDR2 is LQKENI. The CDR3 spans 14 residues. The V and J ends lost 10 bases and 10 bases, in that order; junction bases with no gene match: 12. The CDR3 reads CATERSGGAGEQFF. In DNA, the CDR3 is TGTGCCACGGAACGTAGCGGGGGGGCTGGAGAGCAGTTCTTC.

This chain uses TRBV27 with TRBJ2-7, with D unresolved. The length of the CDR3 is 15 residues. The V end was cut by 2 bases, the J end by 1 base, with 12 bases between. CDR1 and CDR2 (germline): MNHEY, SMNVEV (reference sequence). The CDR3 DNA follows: TGTGCCAGCAGTTTAAGGGTCGGTGTTTCCTACGAGCAGTACTTC. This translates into CASSLRVGVSYEQYF.

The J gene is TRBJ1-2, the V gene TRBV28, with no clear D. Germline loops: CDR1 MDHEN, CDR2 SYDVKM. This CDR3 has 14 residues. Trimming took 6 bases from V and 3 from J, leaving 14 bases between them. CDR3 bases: TGTGCCAGCAGCTCGTTCCCGAGGGACTATGGCTACACCTTC. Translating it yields CASSSFPRDYGYTF.

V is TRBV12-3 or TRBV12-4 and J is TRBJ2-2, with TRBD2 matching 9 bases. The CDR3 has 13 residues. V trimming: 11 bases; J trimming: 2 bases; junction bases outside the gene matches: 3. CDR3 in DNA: TGTGCCCTTAGCGGGAGTAACACCGGGGAGCTGTTTTTT. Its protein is CALSGSNTGELFF.

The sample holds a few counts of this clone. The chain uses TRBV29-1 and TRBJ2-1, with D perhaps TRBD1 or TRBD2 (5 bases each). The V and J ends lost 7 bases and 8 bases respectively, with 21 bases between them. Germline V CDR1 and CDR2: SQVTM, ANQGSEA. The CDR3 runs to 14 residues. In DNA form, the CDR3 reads TGCAGCGCTCCGGGACCGGCATCCAATTATGAGCAGTTCTTC. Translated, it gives CSAPGPASNYEQFF.

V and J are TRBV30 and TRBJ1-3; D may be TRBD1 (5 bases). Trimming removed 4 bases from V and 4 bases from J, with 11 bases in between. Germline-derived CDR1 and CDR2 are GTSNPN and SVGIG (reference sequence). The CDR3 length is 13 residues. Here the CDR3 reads CAWTQGIGNTIYF. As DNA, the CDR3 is TGTGCCTGGACTCAGGGAATCGGAAACACCATATATTTT.

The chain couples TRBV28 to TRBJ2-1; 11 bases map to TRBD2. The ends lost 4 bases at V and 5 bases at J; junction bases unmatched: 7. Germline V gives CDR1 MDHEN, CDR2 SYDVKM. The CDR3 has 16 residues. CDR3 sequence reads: CASSSYLAGGDNEQFF. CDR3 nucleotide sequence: TGTGCCAGCAGTTCCTACTTAGCGGGAGGGGACAATGAGCAGTTCTTC.

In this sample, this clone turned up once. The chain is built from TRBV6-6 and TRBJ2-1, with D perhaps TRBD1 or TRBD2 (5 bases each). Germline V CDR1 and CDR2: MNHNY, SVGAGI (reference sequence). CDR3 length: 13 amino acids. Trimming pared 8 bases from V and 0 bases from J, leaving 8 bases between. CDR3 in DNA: TGTGCCAGCCGGGGCACCTCCTACAATGAGCAGTTCTTC. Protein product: CASRGTSYNEQFF.